This T cell receptor (beta chain) originates from a study of T cells of healthy individuals. The CDR3 sequence is 13 residues long. Per the germline V gene, CDR1 is MNHEY and CDR2 is SVGEGT. V lost 2 bases to trimming and J lost 11 bases, with 15 bases between them. TCRdb redid the calling of the 5' RACE reads with MiXCR, one entry per CDR3 protein. The repertoire holds 63,000 or so distinct CDR3 sequences, 15% to 20% seen once, with around 4.5% in the top ten. This TCR came from a human donor in good health. The chain links TRBV6-2 or TRBV6-3 to TRBJ1-1; no firm D call. The CDR3 DNA reads TGTGCCAGCAGTTACCCCACCCCCTCCAGGGCTTTCTTT. Translated: CASSYPTPSRAFF.